These T cell receptor beta chains were read from a single sample in a study of T cell repertoires in aging, cancer and after chemotherapy. TCRdb re-analysed the multiplex PCR reads in MiXCR, keeping a single row per CDR3 protein. The sample lists 10,000 to 13,000 distinct CDR3 sequences, approximately 30% seen once, with approximately 3.4% in the top ten. Sequenced material: blood. Receptors were obtained from a human donor in good health. Both conserved end residues are trimmed from each CDR3.

TRBJ1-5,TRBV5-4,ASSLAGDGKPQH
TRBJ1-1,TRBV30,AWSVISEAF
TRBJ2-7,TRBV12-3/TRBV12-4,ASSLGLAGGNYEQY
TRBJ1-6,TRBV27,ASSPGQGTNSPLH
TRBJ1-2,TRBV27,ASSERAGSEGYGYT
TRBJ1-2,TRBV11-3,ASSQQGLRGYT
TRBJ1-6,TRBV6-1,ASSVLGQVFVLPSPLH
TRBJ2-3,TRBV6-6,ASPLRHSKIHTQY
TRBJ2-1,TRBV5-1,ASSESGSSYNEQF
TRBJ1-5,TRBV4-2,ASSQATGGNQPQH
TRBJ1-4,TRBV15,ATSSGNRGDFEKLF
TRBJ1-5,TRBV6-5,ASSYSVVYSNQPQH
TRBJ1-1,TRBV5-4,ASMPNGGSEAF
TRBJ1-2,TRBV27,ASSPIGDSLYGYT
TRBJ2-1,TRBV20-1,SALPQLNSYNEQF
TRBJ1-2,TRBV6-2/TRBV6-3,ASSYSSPSSYT
TRBJ2-3,TRBV10-3,AISEIGGRAVATDTQY
TRBJ2-2,TRBV27,ASSRPGQGFTGELF
TRBJ2-7,TRBV18,ASSPQTGSSYEQY
TRBJ2-1,TRBV6-5,ASRDGQESSYNEQF
TRBJ1-4,TRBV6-1,ASSLDRAREKLF
TRBJ1-2,TRBV11-3,ASSSTGIYGYT
TRBJ1-5,TRBV5-6,ASSLVGGHSNQPQH
TRBJ1-5,TRBV19,ASEQGATGNQPQH
TRBJ1-5,TRBV19,ASGGRALVGQPQH
TRBJ1-2,TRBV4-3,ASSQALGTAVYGYT
TRBJ2-6,TRBV6-5,ASTNLRLFNVLT
TRBJ2-3,TRBV18,ASSPRSSGSGDTQY
TRBJ2-3,TRBV28,ASSPMTSGMYTQY
TRBJ2-5,TRBV10-3,AIRGVGQETQY
TRBJ1-5,TRBV27,ASSLSFRNPIQPQH
TRBJ1-1,TRBV27,ASSYNRATEAF
TRBJ2-3,TRBV6-5,ASSLGLSSTDTQY